Listed below are T cell receptor beta chains from one sample, sequenced in a study of blood T cells in healthy people across ages. TCRdb used MiXCR to reprocess the 5' RACE reads, holding one entry per CDR3 protein. The table has approximately 1.5 million distinct CDR3 sequences, roughly 32% seen once. Sequenced: blood. The receptors derive from a woman aged 25-40 years in good health. CDR3s include the opening cysteine and the closing phenylalanine or tryptophan. The D gene is left open where the match is weak. Expanded clones get a size class; other rows say once, few or many, or leave the size out.

D	V	J	size	CDR3	DNA
-	TRBV24-1	TRBJ2-1	-	CATSAGGGIRNEQFF	TGTGCCACCAGTGCTGGGGGAGGAATTCGCAATGAGCAGTTCTTC
-	TRBV6-1	TRBJ1-5	few	CASSEVLSYRVGGQPQHF	TGTGCCAGCAGTGAAGTTCTCTCATACAGGGTTGGAGGTCAGCCCCAGCATTTT
-	TRBV10-3	TRBJ2-6	many	CANSDGSGANVLTF	TGTGCCAACTCCGACGGCTCTGGGGCCAACGTCCTGACTTTC
-	TRBV6-6	TRBJ1-2	few	CASSYATETYGYTF	TGTGCCAGCAGTTACGCGACAGAGACTTATGGCTACACCTTC
-	TRBV6-1	TRBJ1-5	-	CASSEALLQGNQPQHF	TGTGCCAGCAGTGAAGCGCTATTGCAGGGGAATCAGCCCCAGCATTTT
TRBD2	TRBV27	TRBJ2-1	few	CASSSRGGPSYNEQFF	TGTGCCAGCAGTTCGCGCGGGGGGCCTTCCTACAATGAGCAGTTCTTC
-	TRBV30	TRBJ1-2	-	CAWSVRAQTGYGYTF	TGTGCCTGGAGTGTACGGGCCCAGACGGGCTATGGCTACACCTTC
-	TRBV7-7	TRBJ2-5	once	CASSSAVGVPETQYF	TGTGCCAGTAGCTCGGCCGTGGGGGTGCCGGAGACCCAGTACTTC
TRBD2	TRBV28	TRBJ2-7	-	CASLRTSGVNSYEQYF	TGTGCCAGCCTTCGGACTAGCGGAGTTAACTCCTACGAGCAGTACTTC
-	TRBV20-1	TRBJ2-7	-	CSANPPSSYEQYF	TGCAGTGCTAACCCTCCGTCCTCCTACGAGCAGTACTTC
-	TRBV27	TRBJ1-5	-	CASSLTPGFNQPQHF	TGTGCCAGCAGTTTAACCCCCGGTTTCAATCAGCCCCAGCATTTT
TRBD2	TRBV5-1	TRBJ2-7	few	CASSLASGGPRAYEQYF	TGCGCCAGCAGCTTGGCTAGCGGGGGACCTCGGGCCTACGAGCAGTACTTC
TRBD2	TRBV13	TRBJ2-7	-	CASSSPAGGHGEQYF	TGTGCCAGCAGCTCACCAGCGGGGGGGCATGGCGAGCAGTACTTC
-	TRBV11-2	TRBJ2-3	-	CASSSKSLLADTQYF	TGTGCCAGCAGCTCCAAAAGTTTGTTAGCAGATACGCAGTATTTT
-	TRBV2	TRBJ2-1	-	CASTGNLQGSEQFF	TGTGCCAGCACGGGAAATTTACAGGGATCTGAGCAGTTCTTC
-	TRBV24-1	TRBJ2-1	many	CATSDLLHNEQFF	TGTGCCACCAGTGATTTGCTCCACAATGAGCAGTTCTTC
TRBD2	TRBV20-1	TRBJ2-1	-	CSARGDLDGRVYNGQFF	TGCAGTGCTAGGGGTGATCTAGACGGGAGGGTCTACAATGGGCAGTTCTTC
TRBD1	TRBV9	TRBJ2-1	few	CASSVSGTGIVEQFF	TGTGCCAGCAGCGTCTCCGGGACAGGGATAGTTGAGCAGTTCTTC
TRBD1	TRBV20-1	TRBJ1-2	-	CSARDLGQGVVGYTF	TGCAGTGCTAGAGATTTGGGGCAGGGGGTAGTCGGCTACACCTTC
TRBD1	TRBV7-2	TRBJ2-7	many	CASSPDRGNYEQYF	TGTGCCAGCAGCCCGGACAGGGGAAACTACGAGCAGTACTTC
-	TRBV5-1	TRBJ1-5	-	CASRPTGTRNQPQHF	TGCGCCAGCAGGCCAACCGGGACGCGAAATCAGCCCCAGCATTTT
-	TRBV7-2	TRBJ1-5	few	CASSTYNQPQHF	TGTGCCAGCAGTACATACAATCAGCCCCAGCATTTT
TRBD2	TRBV7-2	TRBJ2-1	-	CASSTRLAGSNEQFF	TGTGCCAGCAGCACGCGACTAGCGGGATCGAATGAGCAGTTCTTC
-	TRBV10-3	TRBJ2-3	-	CAISGADTDTQYF	TGTGCCATCAGTGGGGCAGACACAGATACGCAGTATTTT
-	TRBV7-3	TRBJ2-1	-	CASSPAARGTYYNEQFF	TGTGCCAGCAGCCCCGCCGCCCGCGGGACCTACTACAATGAGCAGTTCTTC
-	TRBV7-9	TRBJ2-7	few	CASSGGAGLGRGEQYF	TGTGCCAGCAGCGGAGGCGCAGGGCTAGGCCGTGGGGAGCAGTACTTC
-	TRBV30	TRBJ1-2	-	CAWSVLAGYTF	TGTGCCTGGAGTGTACTAGCTGGCTACACCTTC
TRBD1	TRBV5-1	TRBJ2-2	-	CASSSGTGGVTGEMFF	TGCGCCAGCAGCTCCGGGACAGGGGGGGTCACCGGGGAGATGTTTTTT
-	TRBV18	TRBJ1-2	-	CASSPTGLYYGYTF	TGTGCCAGCTCACCAACAGGACTCTATTATGGCTACACCTTC
-	TRBV20-1	TRBJ1-1	-	CSARGGRGNTEAFF	TGCAGTGCTAGAGGGGGACGGGGGAACACTGAAGCTTTCTTT
TRBD1	TRBV5-6	TRBJ2-3	-	CASSPGTGKTDTQYF	TGTGCCAGCAGCCCCGGGACAGGGAAGACAGATACGCAGTATTTT
-	TRBV7-9	TRBJ1-2	-	CASSPADRPNYGYTF	TGTGCCAGCAGCCCCGCCGACAGGCCTAACTATGGCTACACCTTC
-	TRBV5-1	TRBJ2-3	few	CASSLDSNPTDTQYF	TGCGCCAGCAGCTTGGACAGCAACCCCACAGATACGCAGTATTTT